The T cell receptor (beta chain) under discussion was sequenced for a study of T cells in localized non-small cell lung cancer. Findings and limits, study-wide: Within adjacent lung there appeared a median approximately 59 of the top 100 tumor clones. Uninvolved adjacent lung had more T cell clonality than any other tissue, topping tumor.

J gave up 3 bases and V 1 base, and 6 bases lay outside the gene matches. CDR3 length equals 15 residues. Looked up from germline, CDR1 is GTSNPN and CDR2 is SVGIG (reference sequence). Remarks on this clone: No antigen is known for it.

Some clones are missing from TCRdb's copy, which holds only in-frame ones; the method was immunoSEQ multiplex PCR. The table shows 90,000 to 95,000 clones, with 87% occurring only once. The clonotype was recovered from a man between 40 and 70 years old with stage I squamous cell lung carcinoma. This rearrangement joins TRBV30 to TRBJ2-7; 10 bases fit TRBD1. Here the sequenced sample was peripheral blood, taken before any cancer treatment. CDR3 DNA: TGTGCCTGGAGTGCTGGGACAGGGGTTGTCTACGAGCAGTACTTC. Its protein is CAWSAGTGVVYEQYF.